This T cell receptor beta chain was identified in a study of blood T cell repertoires in COVID-19. TCRdb's copy holds only in-frame clones and misses some; the assay was immunoSEQ multiplex PCR. The sample has under 100,000 clones, roughly 86% seen once. There are a few counts of this clone. The CDR3 is 15 amino acids. Germline assignment: CDR1 SGHRS and CDR2 YFSETQ. Trimming removed 7 bases from V and 0 bases from J; junction bases left unmatched: 8. Sequenced: peripheral blood. V is TRBV5-1 and J is TRBJ1-1; 8 bases are shared with TRBD1. The receptor's source is a human donor in a cohort sampled during active COVID-19. For the CDR3, the DNA is TGCGCCAGCTACCTTGGACAGGGCATGAACACTGAAGCTTTCTTT. Amino acid sequence: CASYLGQGMNTEAFF. The entire variable domain, with the rest obtained from reference TRBV5-1 and TRBJ1-1, is as follows: KAGVTQTPRYLIKTRGQQVTLSCSPISGHRSVSWYQQTPGQGLQFLFEYFSETQRNKGNFPGRFSGRQFSNSRSEMNVSTLELGDSALYLCASYLGQGMNTEAFFGQGTRLTVV.